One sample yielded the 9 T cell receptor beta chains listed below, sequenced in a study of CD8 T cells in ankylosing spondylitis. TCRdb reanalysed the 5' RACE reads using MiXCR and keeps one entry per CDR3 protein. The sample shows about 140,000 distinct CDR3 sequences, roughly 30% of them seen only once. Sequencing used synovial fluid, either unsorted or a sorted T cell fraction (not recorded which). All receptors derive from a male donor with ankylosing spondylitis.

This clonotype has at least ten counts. CDR3: CSAPPREGQPQHF. In DNA, the CDR3 is TGCAGTGCCCCCCCCCGGGAAGGACAGCCCCAGCATTTT. The chain recombines TRBV20-1 with TRBJ1-5; D call uncertain. This CDR3 spans 13 amino acids. The ends were cut back, 6 bases at V and 7 bases at J, with 16 bases in the middle. CDR1 and CDR2 from the germline V gene are DFQATT and SNEGSKA (reference sequence).

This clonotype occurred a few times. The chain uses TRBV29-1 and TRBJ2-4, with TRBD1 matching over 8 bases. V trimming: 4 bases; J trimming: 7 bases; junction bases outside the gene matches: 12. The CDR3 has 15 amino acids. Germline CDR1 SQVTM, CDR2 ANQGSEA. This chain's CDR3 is CSVVRDRSSGNIQYF. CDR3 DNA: TGCAGCGTTGTGCGGGACAGGTCATCAGGGAACATTCAGTACTTC.

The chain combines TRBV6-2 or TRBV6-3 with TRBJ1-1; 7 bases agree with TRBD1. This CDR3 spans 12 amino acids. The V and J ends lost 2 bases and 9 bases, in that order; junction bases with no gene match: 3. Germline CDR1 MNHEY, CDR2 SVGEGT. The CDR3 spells CASSYGTDKAFF. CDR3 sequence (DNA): TGTGCCAGCAGTTACGGGACAGATAAAGCTTTCTTT.

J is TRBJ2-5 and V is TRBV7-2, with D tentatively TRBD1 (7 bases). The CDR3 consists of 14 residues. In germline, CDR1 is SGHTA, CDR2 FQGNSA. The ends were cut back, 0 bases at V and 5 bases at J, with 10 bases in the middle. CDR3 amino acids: CASSLARGVETQYF. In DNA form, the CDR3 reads TGTGCCAGCAGCTTAGCCAGGGGGGTGGAGACCCAGTACTTC.

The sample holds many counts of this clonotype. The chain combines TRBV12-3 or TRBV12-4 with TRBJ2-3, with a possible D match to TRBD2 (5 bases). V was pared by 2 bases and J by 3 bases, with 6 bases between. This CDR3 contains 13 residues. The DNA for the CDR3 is TGTGCCAGCAGTTTAAGGGAGACAGATACGCAGTATTTT. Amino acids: CASSLRETDTQYF.

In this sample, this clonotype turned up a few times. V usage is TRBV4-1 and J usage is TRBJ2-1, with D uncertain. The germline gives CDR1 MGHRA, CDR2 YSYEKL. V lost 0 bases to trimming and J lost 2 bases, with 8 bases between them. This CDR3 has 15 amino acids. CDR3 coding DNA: TGCGCCAGCAGCCAAGAGCGTTTACCCTACAATGAGCAGTTCTTC. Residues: CASSQERLPYNEQFF.

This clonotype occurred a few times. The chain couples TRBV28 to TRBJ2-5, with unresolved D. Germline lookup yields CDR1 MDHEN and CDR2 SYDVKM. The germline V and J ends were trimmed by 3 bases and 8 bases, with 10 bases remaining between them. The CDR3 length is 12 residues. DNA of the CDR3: TGTGCCAGCAGTTTTAAAGGGTATACCCAGTACTTC. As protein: CASSFKGYTQYF.

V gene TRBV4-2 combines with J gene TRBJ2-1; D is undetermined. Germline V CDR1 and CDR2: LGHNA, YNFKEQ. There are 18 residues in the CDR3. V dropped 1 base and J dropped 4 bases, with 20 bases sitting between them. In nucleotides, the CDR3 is TGTGCCAGCAGCCAAGTGGGTGGCGGAGATTCTCCTTACAATGAGCAGTTCTTC. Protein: CASSQVGGGDSPYNEQFF.

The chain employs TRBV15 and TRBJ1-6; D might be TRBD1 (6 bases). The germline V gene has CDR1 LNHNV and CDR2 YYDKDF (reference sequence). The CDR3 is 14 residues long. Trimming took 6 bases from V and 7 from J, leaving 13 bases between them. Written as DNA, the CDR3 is TGTGCCACCAGAACAGGGAGCGTGAATTCACCCCTCCACTTT. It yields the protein CATRTGSVNSPLHF.